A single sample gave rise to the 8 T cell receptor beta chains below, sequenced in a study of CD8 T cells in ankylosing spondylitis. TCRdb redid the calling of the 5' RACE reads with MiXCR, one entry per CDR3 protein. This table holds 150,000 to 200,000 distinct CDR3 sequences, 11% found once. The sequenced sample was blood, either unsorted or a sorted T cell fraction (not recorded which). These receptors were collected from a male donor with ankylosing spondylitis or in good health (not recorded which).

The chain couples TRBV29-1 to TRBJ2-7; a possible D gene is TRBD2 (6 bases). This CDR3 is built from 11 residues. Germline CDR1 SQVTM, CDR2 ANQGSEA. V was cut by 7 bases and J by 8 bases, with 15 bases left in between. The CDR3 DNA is TGCAGCGCCGGGAAGGAGGGGAAGCAGTACTTC. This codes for CSAGKEGKQYF.

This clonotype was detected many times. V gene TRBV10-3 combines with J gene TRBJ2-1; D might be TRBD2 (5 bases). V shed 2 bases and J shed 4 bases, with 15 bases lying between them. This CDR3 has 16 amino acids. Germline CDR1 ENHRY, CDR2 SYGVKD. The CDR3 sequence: CAISETVDSLYNEQFF. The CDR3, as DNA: TGTGCCATCAGTGAGACAGTGGACTCATTATACAATGAGCAGTTCTTC.

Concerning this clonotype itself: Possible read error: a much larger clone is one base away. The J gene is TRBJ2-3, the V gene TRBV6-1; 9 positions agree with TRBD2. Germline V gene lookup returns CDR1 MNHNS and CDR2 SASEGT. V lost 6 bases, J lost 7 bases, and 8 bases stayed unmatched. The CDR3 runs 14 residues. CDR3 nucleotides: TGTGCCAGCAGGGCCGGGACTAGCTCGAATACGCAGTATTTT. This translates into CASRAGTSSNTQYF.

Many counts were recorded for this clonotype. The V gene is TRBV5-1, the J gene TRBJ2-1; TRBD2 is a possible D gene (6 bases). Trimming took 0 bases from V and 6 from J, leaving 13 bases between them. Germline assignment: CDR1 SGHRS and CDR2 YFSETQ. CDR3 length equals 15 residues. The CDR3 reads CASSLVSGVANEQFF. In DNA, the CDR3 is TGCGCCAGCAGCTTGGTTTCGGGGGTCGCCAATGAGCAGTTCTTC. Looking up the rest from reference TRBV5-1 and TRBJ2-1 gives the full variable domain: KAGVTQTPRYLIKTRGQQVTLSCSPISGHRSVSWYQQTPGQGLQFLFEYFSETQRNKGNFPGRFSGRQFSNSRSEMNVSTLELGDSALYLCASSLVSGVANEQFFGPGTRLTVL.

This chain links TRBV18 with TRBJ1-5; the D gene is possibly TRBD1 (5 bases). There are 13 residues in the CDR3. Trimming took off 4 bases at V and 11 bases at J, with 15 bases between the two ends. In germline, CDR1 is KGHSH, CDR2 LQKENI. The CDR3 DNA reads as TGTGCCAGCTCACAGGCAATGGCGGGGGCCCAGCATTTT. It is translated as CASSQAMAGAQHF.

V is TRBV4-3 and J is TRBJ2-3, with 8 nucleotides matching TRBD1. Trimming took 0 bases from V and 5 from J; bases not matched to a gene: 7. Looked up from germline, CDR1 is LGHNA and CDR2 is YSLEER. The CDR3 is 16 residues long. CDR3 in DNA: TGCGCCAGCAGCCAAGATTGGGGACAGGAGTTAGATACGCAGTATTTT. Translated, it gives CASSQDWGQELDTQYF.

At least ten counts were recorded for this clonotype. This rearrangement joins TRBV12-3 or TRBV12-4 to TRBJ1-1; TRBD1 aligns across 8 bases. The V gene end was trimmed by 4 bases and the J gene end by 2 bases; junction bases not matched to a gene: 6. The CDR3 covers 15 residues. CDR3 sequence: CASSSSDRVNTEAFF. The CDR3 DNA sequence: TGTGCCAGCAGTTCCTCGGACAGGGTCAACACTGAAGCTTTCTTT.

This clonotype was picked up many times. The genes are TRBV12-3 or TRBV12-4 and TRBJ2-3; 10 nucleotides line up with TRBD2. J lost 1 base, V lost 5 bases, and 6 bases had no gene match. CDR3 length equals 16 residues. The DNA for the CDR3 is TGTGCCAGCAGTCGCGACGGACTAGCGGGCACAGATACGCAGTATTTT. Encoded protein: CASSRDGLAGTDTQYF.